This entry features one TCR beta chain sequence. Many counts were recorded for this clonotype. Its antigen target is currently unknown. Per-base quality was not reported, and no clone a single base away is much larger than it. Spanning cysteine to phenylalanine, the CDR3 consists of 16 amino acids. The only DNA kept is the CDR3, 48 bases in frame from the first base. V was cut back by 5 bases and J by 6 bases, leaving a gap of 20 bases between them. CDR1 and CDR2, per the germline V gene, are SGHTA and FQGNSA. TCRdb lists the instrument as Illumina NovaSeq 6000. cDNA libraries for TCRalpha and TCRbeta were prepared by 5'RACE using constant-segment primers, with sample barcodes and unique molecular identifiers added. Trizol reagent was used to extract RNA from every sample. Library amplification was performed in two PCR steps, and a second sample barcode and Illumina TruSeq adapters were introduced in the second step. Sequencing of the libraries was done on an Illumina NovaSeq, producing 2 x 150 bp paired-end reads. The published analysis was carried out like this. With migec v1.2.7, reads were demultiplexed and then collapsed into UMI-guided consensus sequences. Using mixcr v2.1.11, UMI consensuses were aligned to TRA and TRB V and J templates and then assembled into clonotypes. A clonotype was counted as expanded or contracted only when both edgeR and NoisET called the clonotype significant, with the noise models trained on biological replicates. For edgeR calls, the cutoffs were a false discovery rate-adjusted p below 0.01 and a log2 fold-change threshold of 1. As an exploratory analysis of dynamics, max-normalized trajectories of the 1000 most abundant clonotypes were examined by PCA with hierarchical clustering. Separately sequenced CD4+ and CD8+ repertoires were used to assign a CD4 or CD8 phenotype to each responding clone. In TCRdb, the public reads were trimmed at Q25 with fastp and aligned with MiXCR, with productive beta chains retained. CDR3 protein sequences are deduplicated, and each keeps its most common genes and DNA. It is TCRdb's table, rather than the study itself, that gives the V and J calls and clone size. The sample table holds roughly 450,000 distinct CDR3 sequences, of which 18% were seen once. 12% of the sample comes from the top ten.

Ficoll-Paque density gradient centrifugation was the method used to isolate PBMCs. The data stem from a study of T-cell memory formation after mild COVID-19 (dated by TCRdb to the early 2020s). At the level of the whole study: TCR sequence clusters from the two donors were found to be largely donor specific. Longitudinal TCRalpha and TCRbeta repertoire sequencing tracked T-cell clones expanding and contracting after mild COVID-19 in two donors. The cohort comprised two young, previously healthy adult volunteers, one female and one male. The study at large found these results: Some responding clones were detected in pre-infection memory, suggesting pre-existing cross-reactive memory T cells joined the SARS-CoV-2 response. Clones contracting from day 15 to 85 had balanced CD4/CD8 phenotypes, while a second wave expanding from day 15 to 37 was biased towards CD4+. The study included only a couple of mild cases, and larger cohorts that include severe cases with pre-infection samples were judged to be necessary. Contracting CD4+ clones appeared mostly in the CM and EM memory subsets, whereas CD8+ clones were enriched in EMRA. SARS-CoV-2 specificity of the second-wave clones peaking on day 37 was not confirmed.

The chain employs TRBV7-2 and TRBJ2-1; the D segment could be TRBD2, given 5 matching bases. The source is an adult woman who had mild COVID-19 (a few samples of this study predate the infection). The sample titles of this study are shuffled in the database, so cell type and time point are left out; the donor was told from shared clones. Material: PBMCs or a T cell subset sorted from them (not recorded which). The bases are TGTGCCAGCAGCGAAGGTCTAGCTCAGATCCCCAATGAGCAGTTCTTC. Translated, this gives CASSEGLAQIPNEQFF.